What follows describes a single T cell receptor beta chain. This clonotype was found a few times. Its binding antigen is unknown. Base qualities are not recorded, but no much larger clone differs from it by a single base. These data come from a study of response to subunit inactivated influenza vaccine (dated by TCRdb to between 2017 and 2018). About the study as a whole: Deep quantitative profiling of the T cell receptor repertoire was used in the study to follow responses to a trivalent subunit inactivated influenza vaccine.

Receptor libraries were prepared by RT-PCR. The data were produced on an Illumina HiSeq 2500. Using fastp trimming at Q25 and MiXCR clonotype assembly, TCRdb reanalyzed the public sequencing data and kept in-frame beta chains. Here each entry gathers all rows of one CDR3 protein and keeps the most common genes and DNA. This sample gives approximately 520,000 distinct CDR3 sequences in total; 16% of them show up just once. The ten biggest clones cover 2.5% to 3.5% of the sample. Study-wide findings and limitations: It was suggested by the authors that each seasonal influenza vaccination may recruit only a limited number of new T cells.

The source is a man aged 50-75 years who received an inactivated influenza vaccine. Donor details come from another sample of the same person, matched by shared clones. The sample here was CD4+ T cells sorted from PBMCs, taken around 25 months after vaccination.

The DNA reads TGTGCCACAAGGGTCCTCAGGGAGAACACCGGGGAGCTGTTTTTT. Its translation reads: CATRVLRENTGELFF. The chain joins TRBV6-5 to TRBJ2-2, with TRBD1 tentatively as D gene (5 bases match). The CDR3 contains 15 residues, cysteine and phenylalanine counted. Only the CDR3 part of the read is kept: 45 bases, read in frame from the first base. The germline V gene sets CDR1 to MNHEY and CDR2 to SVGAGI. Trimming at the junction amounts to 10 bases on V and 1 base on J, and the germline ends lie 16 bases apart.